The T cell receptor beta chain under discussion was sequenced for a study of blood T cell repertoires in COVID-19. The wider study: The analysed material was cDNA or gDNA that came from T cells, B-cell-depleted T cells, or PBMCs.

Donors in Cohort 3 who had recovered were those with two negative PCRs, healthcare professional clearance, or resolution of their symptoms. Under the authors' procedure: Reference gene primers were amplified, and this amplification served to estimate nucleated cell counts. Measured with immunoSEQ multiplex PCR; TCRdb has only the in-frame clones, and not every one. V and J calls and clone size are as listed in that table; D and trimming were resolved from the DNA. The sample yields approximately 470,000 clones, 87% seen once. The V and J ends lost 6 bases and 5 bases, in that order; junction bases with no gene match: 5. The CDR3 is 13 residues long. In germline, CDR1 is MNHEY, CDR2 SVGAGI.

This receptor was identified in a woman aged 18-29 years who had recovered from COVID-19. V gene TRBV6-5 combines with J gene TRBJ1-1, with 8 bases matching TRBD1. Sample: PBMCs or T cells enriched from blood (not recorded which). CDR3 in amino acids: CASSDRGETEAFF. The DNA of the CDR3 is TGTGCCAGCAGCGACAGGGGAGAGACTGAAGCTTTCTTT.